The subject of this entry is one TCR beta chain. In this sample, this clonotype turned up a few times. Its antigen is unknown. No base quality values were provided; no much bigger clone lies one nucleotide off. Libraries came from 5' RACE. Instrument used: Illumina HiSeq 2500. A second PCR of about 7 to 12 cycles was performed with a sample-barcoded 5' primer and a J-beta primer mix. A template-switch 5' adaptor carrying 12 random nucleotides introduced a unique molecular identifier onto each TCR beta cDNA molecule. Each sample yielded at least 3 million CDR3-containing paired-end reads. First-strand cDNA synthesis was performed from all RNA using the Mint cDNA synthesis kit, with priming by a TRBC-specific oligonucleotide. All cDNA was treated with uracil-DNA glycosylase and then went through a first 18-cycle PCR with the universal primers M1SS and BC2_uni_R. The published analysis was carried out like this. For normalization, 1 million high-quality reads, each with a distinct molecular identifier, were randomly selected from each sample. Instead of being binned into consensus sequences, reads with shared molecular identifiers were discarded. MiTCR, run with a Q25 quality threshold and the strictest error-elimination algorithm, handled CDR3 identification, clonotype clustering and error correction. A nonparametric unseen species model with Euler transformation was used to estimate lower-bound total TCR beta diversity. TCRdb reprocessing: public reads trimmed at Q25 with fastp, clones called with MiXCR, in-frame beta chains kept. Entries are consolidated by CDR3 protein sequence, retaining the most common genes and DNA. V and J calls and clone size were set by TCRdb, not the authors. For this sample there are roughly 1 million distinct CDR3 sequences; 20% to 25% appear just once. Of the sample, approximately 0.7% falls within the top ten clones.

The record originates from a study of blood T cells in healthy people across ages (dated by TCRdb to the mid-2010s). As for the study more broadly: In model experiments, roughly one uniquely barcoded TCR beta cDNA molecule per two T cells was captured by template switching. Using deep sequencing normalized with unique cDNA molecular identifiers, the study measured how TCR beta repertoire diversity changes with age. The donors were split into four age groups: young (average 16 years), middle-aged (about 40), aged (roughly 65) and long-lived (approximately 80). Using the same blood draw, the study looked at two additional independent replicas of 1 million unique cDNA reads for two donors, one aged 18 to 29 and the other aged 80 or older.

The CDR3 has 14 amino acids, counting the end cysteine and phenylalanine. The sequence is cut down to CDR3 DNA, 42 bases in frame from base 1. The germline V gene (reference sequence) supplies CDR1 WNHNN and CDR2 SYGVQD. The junction carries 12 bases between V and J, which are trimmed by 4 bases and 3 bases respectively. Overall results and qualifications from the work: Because donor CMV infection status was unknown, age-related changes in expanded clonotypes were potentially confounded. Estimates of total diversity from one million sequenced T cells were regarded as lower bounds and underestimates. Compared with the aged group, the long-lived group had more naive CD4+ T cells, fewer expanded clones and increased TCR diversity, a pattern suggesting age selection. Observed TCR beta diversity correlated strongly with the percentage of naive T cells measured by flow cytometry. Because profiling used bulk unsorted PBMCs, naive and antigen-experienced compartments could not be compared conclusively. As age increased, observed TCR beta diversity per million T cells dropped in a roughly linear way, and a significant reduction was already evident by age about 40.

The donors were 40 or so Caucasian individuals from Russia, aged roughly 6 to 100 years, who were systemically healthy. Approximately 11 milliliters of peripheral blood were drawn from each donor into EDTA-treated Vacutainer tubes. Ficoll-Paque density-gradient centrifugation was used to isolate PBMCs, with at least 6 million per sample. Trizol reagent was used to extract total RNA from PBMCs, with at least 5 micrograms per sample. The percentages of naive CD45RAhigh/CD27high T cells were determined by flow cytometry on a PBMC aliquot from every donor. This same sample was also part of a study on T cells of mothers and their children. The second paper further reports: Donors were nine systemically healthy Caucasian individuals: three mothers and their six children. cDNA synthesis consumed the entire amount of extracted RNA, loaded at 1.5 ug RNA in each 15 ul reaction. Sample barcodes and 2-4 random nucleotides were added via the M1S primer in the second PCR. Over 9 million TCR beta CDR3 reads came from each mother, compared with approximately 2.8 million reads from each child. Thymic selection similarly shapes TCR recombination output in related and unrelated pairs, with minor effect from inherited differences. Normalized repertoire overlap in related mother-child pairs was always slightly higher than in unrelated mother-child pairs, but the difference was never significant. With a sensitivity of roughly 93 clones per million clonotypes, no persistent microchimeric T cell clones were detected. The study used deep NGS to compare TCR beta repertoires of mothers and children, seeking features distinguishing related mother-child pairs from unrelated individuals. Mothers averaged around 43 +/- 4 years of age and children averaged 11 +/- 4 years. Libraries were sequenced on Illumina HiSeq 2000 with 100+100 nt paired-end reads after adapter ligation with NEBNext reagents. To prevent cross-contamination, the mother and child libraries were prepared one month apart and sequenced in separate runs. For each donor, between roughly 500,000 and 2,200,000 distinct TCR beta clonotypes were identified. Naive TCR beta clonotypes were estimated from low-frequency clonotypes matched to each donor's FACS-determined naive share, without sorting.

This sequence was found in a girl aged 2-10 years in good health. Sequencing input: blood. Recombination linked TRBV10-1 to TRBJ2-5; perhaps TRBD1 is the D gene, with 5 bases matching. The CDR3 here reads CASSVGIGEETQYF. The DNA reads TGCGCCAGCAGTGTGGGGATAGGGGAAGAGACCCAGTACTTC.